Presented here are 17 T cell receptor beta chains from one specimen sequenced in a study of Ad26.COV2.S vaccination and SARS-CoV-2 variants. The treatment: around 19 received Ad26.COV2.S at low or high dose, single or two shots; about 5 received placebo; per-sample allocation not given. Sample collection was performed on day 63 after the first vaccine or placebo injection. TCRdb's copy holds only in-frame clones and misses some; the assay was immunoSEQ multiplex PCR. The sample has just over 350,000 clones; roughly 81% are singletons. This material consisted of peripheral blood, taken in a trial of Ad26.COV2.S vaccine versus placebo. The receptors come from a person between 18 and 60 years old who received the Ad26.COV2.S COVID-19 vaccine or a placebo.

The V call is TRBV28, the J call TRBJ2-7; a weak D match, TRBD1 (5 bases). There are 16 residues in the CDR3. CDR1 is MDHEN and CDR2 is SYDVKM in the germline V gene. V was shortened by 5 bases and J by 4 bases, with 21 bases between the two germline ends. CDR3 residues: CASSTWPGQASYEQYF. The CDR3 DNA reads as TGTGCCAGCAGTACGTGGCCAGGGCAGGCCTCGTACGAGCAGTACTTC.

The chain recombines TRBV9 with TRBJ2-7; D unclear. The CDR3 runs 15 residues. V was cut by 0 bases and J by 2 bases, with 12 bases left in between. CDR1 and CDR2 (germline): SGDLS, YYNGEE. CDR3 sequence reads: CASSVEAGATYEQYF. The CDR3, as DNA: TGTGCCAGCAGCGTAGAAGCAGGTGCGACCTACGAGCAGTACTTC.

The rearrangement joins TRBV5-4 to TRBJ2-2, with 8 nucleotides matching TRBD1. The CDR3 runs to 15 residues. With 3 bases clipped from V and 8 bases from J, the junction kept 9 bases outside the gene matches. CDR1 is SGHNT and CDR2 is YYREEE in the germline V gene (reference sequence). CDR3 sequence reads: CASSSGQGIAGELFF. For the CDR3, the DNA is TGTGCCAGCAGCTCAGGACAGGGCATTGCTGGGGAGCTGTTTTTT.

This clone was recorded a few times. In DNA, the CDR3 is TGTGCCAGCAGCTTGTTTAGCGGGGGGGCCTATGAGCAGTTCTTC. Protein sequence: CASSLFSGGAYEQFF. V usage is TRBV7-6 and J usage is TRBJ2-1; TRBD2 matches at 11 bases. Trimming removed 3 bases from V and 8 bases from J; junction bases left unmatched: 6. Germline V lookup: CDR1 SGHVS, CDR2 FNYEAQ. CDR3 length: 15 residues.

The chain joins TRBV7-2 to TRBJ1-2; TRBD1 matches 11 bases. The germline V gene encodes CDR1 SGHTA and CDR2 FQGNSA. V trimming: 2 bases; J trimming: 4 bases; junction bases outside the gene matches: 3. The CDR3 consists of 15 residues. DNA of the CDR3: TGTGCCAGCAGCTTACACGGGACAGGGGGCTATGGCTACACCTTC. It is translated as CASSLHGTGGYGYTF.

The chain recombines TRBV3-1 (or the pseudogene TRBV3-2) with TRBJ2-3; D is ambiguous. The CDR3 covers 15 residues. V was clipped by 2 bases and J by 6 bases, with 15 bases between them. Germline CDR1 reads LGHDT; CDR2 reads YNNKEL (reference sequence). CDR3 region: CASSQQTRRADTQYF. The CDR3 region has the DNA TGTGCCAGCAGCCAACAGACACGTAGGGCGGATACGCAGTATTTT.

The CDR3 DNA follows: TGTGCCAGTAGTATCGGGCCCTCTGTAATCGACACTGAAGCTTTCTTT. Its protein is CASSIGPSVIDTEAFF. This sequence joins TRBV19 and TRBJ1-1, with no clear D. Trimming shortened V by 3 bases and J by 3 bases, and 17 bases separated the two germline ends. CDR3 length: 16 residues. Looked up from germline, CDR1 is LNHDA and CDR2 is SQIVND (reference sequence).

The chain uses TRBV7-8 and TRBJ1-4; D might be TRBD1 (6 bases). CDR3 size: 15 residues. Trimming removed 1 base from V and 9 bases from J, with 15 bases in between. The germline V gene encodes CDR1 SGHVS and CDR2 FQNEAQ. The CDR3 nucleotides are TGTGCCAGCAGCTTAGAAGGGGGGCTAACTCAAAAACTGTTTTTT. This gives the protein CASSLEGGLTQKLFF.

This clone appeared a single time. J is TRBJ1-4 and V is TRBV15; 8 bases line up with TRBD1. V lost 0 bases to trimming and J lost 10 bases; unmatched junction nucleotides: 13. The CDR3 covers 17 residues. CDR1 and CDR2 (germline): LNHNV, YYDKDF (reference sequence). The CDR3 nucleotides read TGTGCCACCAGCAGAGATATCGGAACAGGGGGTTCGGGAAAACTGTTTTTT. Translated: CATSRDIGTGGSGKLFF.

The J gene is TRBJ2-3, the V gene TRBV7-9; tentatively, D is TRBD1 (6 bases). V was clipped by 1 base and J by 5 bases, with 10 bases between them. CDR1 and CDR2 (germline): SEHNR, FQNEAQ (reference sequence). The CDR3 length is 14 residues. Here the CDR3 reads CASSLEQGIDTQYF. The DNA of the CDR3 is TGTGCCAGCAGCTTAGAACAGGGTATAGATACGCAGTATTTT.

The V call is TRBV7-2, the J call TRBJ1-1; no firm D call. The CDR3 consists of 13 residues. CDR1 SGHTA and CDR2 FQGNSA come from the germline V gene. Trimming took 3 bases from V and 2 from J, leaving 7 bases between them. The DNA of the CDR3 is TGTGCCAGCAGCTTTCTACAAAACACTGAAGCTTTCTTT. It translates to CASSFLQNTEAFF. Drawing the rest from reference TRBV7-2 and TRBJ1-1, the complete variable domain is GAGVSQSPSNKVTEKGKDVELRCDPISGHTALYWYRQSLGQGLEFLIYFQGNSAPDKSGLPSDRFSAERTGGSVSTLTIQRTQQEDSAVYLCASSFLQNTEAFFGQGTRLTVV.

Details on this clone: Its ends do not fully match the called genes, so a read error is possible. In DNA form, the CDR3 reads TGTGCCACCAGCAGCTCGGACAGCCAAGAGACCCAGTACTTC. This sequence encodes CATSSSDSQETQYF. The chain has TRBV11-2 and TRBJ2-5, with TRBD1 as a possible D gene (6 bases). Germline loops: CDR1 SGHAT, CDR2 FQNNGV. The CDR3 runs 14 residues.

The CDR3 loop is CATLSERNEQYF. The CDR3 nucleotides are TGTGCCACCCTATCGGAAAGGAACGAGCAGTACTTC. J is TRBJ2-7 and V is TRBV24-1, with D unclear. The germline V gene encodes CDR1 KGHDR and CDR2 SFDVKD. Trimming took 9 bases from V and 5 from J, leaving 13 bases between them. CDR3 length: 12 amino acids.

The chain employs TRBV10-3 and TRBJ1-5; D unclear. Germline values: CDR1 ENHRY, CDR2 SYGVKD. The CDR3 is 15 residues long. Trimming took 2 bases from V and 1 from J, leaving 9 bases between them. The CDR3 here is CAISERAGSNQPQHF. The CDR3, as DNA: TGTGCCATCAGTGAGAGGGCGGGGAGCAATCAGCCCCAGCATTTT.

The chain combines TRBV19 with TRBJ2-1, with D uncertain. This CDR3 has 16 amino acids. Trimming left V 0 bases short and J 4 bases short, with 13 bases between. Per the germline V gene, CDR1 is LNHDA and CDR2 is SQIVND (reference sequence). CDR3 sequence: CASSIDLGELYNEQFF. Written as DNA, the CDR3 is TGTGCCAGTAGTATAGATCTAGGAGAGCTTTACAATGAGCAGTTCTTC.

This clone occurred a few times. The CDR3 coding sequence is TGCGCCAGCAGCCAAGAAAATCCGGGACAGGGGAGAGAAAAACTGTTTTTT. It translates to CASSQENPGQGREKLFF. V is TRBV4-3 and J is TRBJ1-4, with TRBD1 matching over 10 bases. Trimming cost V 0 bases and J 8 bases; bases outside gene matches: 9. The CDR3 consists of 17 residues. Germline V CDR1 and CDR2: LGHNA, YSLEER.

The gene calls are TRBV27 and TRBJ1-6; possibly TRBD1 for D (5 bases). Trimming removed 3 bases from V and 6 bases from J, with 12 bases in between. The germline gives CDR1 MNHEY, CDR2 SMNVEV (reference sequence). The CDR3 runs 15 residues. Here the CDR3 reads CASSLGPAPNSPLHF. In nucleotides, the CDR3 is TGTGCCAGCAGTTTGGGGCCGGCTCCTAATTCACCCCTCCACTTT.